Presented here are 30 T cell receptor beta chains from one specimen sequenced in a study of blood T cell repertoires in COVID-19. Method: immunoSEQ multiplex PCR; TCRdb's copy keeps in-frame clones and lacks some. Of about 100,000 clones in the sample, under 95% are singletons; the top ten hold 1% to 1.5%. What was sequenced was peripheral blood. These receptors were collected from a woman in her 30s with acute or convalescent COVID-19.

The rearrangement uses TRBV28 and TRBJ2-3; D is unresolved. V was clipped by 3 bases and J by 6 bases, with 4 bases between them. CDR1 is MDHEN, CDR2 SYDVKM, per germline. This CDR3 spans 11 amino acids. This CDR3 is CASSFMDTQYF. CDR3 DNA sequence: TGTGCCAGCAGTTTCATGGATACGCAGTATTTT.

This chain joins TRBV7-2 and TRBJ1-5; the match to TRBD1 covers 9 bases. With 4 bases clipped from V and 3 bases from J, the junction kept 1 base outside the gene matches. The CDR3 consists of 14 residues. Germline V gene lookup returns CDR1 SGHTA and CDR2 FQGNSA. The CDR3: CASSSQGANQPQHF. For the CDR3, the DNA is TGTGCCAGCAGCTCACAGGGGGCCAATCAGCCCCAGCATTTT.

The chain recombines TRBV4-1 with TRBJ1-2, with a weak D call TRBD1 (6 bases). Germline CDR1 MGHRA, CDR2 YSYEKL. Trimming took 4 bases from V and 8 from J, leaving 14 bases between them. The CDR3 consists of 13 residues. CDR3 bases: TGCGCCAGCAGCCCCAGGGGATTCGGCGGCTACACCTTC. Protein: CASSPRGFGGYTF.

This clone was seen a few times. The rearrangement links TRBV10-2 to TRBJ1-1; perhaps TRBD1 as D (6 bases). Germline V CDR1 and CDR2: WSHSY, SAAADI. Trimming took 10 bases from V and 0 from J, leaving 12 bases between them. There are 13 residues in the CDR3. This chain's CDR3 is CATYREMNTEAFF. The DNA of the CDR3 is TGCGCCACCTACAGGGAGATGAACACTGAAGCTTTCTTT.

The chain employs TRBV6-2 or TRBV6-3 and TRBJ2-1, with 11 nucleotides matching TRBD2. The V and J ends lost 6 bases and 4 bases, in that order; junction bases with no gene match: 5. Germline V lookup: CDR1 MNHEY, CDR2 SVGEGT. CDR3 length equals 15 residues. The CDR3 DNA reads as TGTGCCAGCAGCGAGTTAGCGGGAGGGTACAATGAGCAGTTCTTC. Translated, it gives CASSELAGGYNEQFF.

The chain has TRBV6-5 and TRBJ2-7, with D possibly TRBD1 on 5 matching bases. The CDR3 runs to 13 residues. With 8 bases removed from V and 6 bases from J, the gap between germline ends came to 17 bases. Germline values: CDR1 MNHEY, CDR2 SVGAGI. In DNA, the CDR3 is TGTGCCAGCTGCCTAGGGGTAGTTGCCGAGCAGTACTTC. Translating it yields CASCLGVVAEQYF.

This clone was found once. The chain uses TRBV24-1 and TRBJ1-1; 9 nucleotides line up with TRBD1. J lost 6 bases, V lost 7 bases, and 8 bases had no gene match. This CDR3 contains 14 residues. Per germline, CDR1 KGHDR and CDR2 SFDVKD. CDR3 bases: TGTGCCACCAGCGTCACAGGGGGCATCTCTGAAGCTTTCTTT. This translates into CATSVTGGISEAFF.

The rearrangement uses TRBV4-2 and TRBJ2-7; 8 nucleotides match TRBD1. The junction had 4 bases not matched to a gene; V was cut back by 0 bases and J by 3 bases. Germline CDR1 and CDR2: LGHNA and YNFKEQ. The CDR3 loop spans 15 amino acids. CDR3: CASSQDFGQGYEQYF. CDR3 in DNA: TGTGCCAGCAGCCAAGATTTCGGACAGGGCTACGAGCAGTACTTC.

V and J are TRBV29-1 and TRBJ2-5, with a possible D match to TRBD2 (5 bases). V was shortened by 3 bases and J by 5 bases, with 10 bases between the two germline ends. The CDR3 is made up of 12 amino acids. Per the germline V gene, CDR1 is SQVTM and CDR2 is ANQGSEA. The CDR3 coding sequence is TGCAGCGTTGATGTGGGAGACGAGACCCAGTACTTC. This sequence encodes CSVDVGDETQYF.

The genes are TRBV2 and TRBJ1-2, with D maybe TRBD1 (6 bases). The V end was cut by 0 bases, the J end by 6 bases, with 14 bases between. Germline V gives CDR1 SNHLY, CDR2 FYNNEI. The CDR3 is 15 residues long. The CDR3, as DNA: TGTGCCAGCAGTGAAGCGCACAGGGTGATAAATGGCTACACCTTC. Its protein is CASSEAHRVINGYTF.

The chain employs TRBV27 and TRBJ1-2; a possible D gene is TRBD1 (5 bases). The CDR3 totals 15 residues. Trimming shortened V by 5 bases and J by 8 bases, and 21 bases separated the two germline ends. The germline V gene encodes CDR1 MNHEY and CDR2 SMNVEV (reference sequence). The CDR3 region has the DNA TGTGCCAGCAGTCCGACCGGGGGTTCTTCTGGCGGCTACACCTTC. Amino acid sequence: CASSPTGGSSGGYTF.

V and J are TRBV30 and TRBJ1-6; 8 bases map to TRBD1. CDR3 length: 14 residues. CDR1 GTSNPN and CDR2 SVGIG come from the germline V gene (reference sequence). V was pared by 5 bases and J by 8 bases, with 8 bases of the junction left unmatched. The CDR3 is CAWGPDRGYSPLHF. CDR3 bases: TGTGCCTGGGGCCCTGACAGGGGATATTCACCCCTCCACTTT.

This chain uses TRBV5-4 with TRBJ2-7; TRBD2 matches at 10 bases. The V gene end was trimmed by 0 bases and the J gene end by 5 bases; junction bases not matched to a gene: 8. CDR1 is SGHNT and CDR2 is YYREEE in the germline V gene (reference sequence). CDR3 length: 16 residues. Written as DNA, the CDR3 is TGTGCCAGCAGCTTGGGAGCGGGAGGGCCTGGGGACGAGCAGTACTTC. This translates into CASSLGAGGPGDEQYF.

The J gene is TRBJ1-1, the V gene TRBV19; D perhaps matches TRBD1 (6 bases). CDR1 and CDR2 from the germline V gene are LNHDA and SQIVND (reference sequence). The CDR3 is made up of 15 amino acids. V lost 4 bases, J lost 5 bases, and 17 bases lay in between. The CDR3 nucleotides read TGTGCCAGTAGTACTGTACAGGGATTGGAAACTGAAGCTTTCTTT. Translating it yields CASSTVQGLETEAFF.

In DNA form, the CDR3 reads TGTGCCAGCTCACCGGGACTAGCGGGGGGTCCCTACGAGCAGTACTTC. Its protein product is CASSPGLAGGPYEQYF. The chain combines TRBV18 with TRBJ2-7; 15 nucleotides line up with TRBD2. The CDR3 extends over 16 amino acids. With 3 bases clipped from V and 2 bases from J, the junction kept 2 bases outside the gene matches. Germline values: CDR1 KGHSH, CDR2 LQKENI.

A note on this clone: This same CDR3 is encoded by further DNA sequences in the sample. The V and J genes are TRBV7-2 and TRBJ1-5; TRBD1 agrees at 7 bases. This CDR3 region has 13 residues. With 6 bases clipped from V and 6 bases from J, the junction kept 5 bases outside the gene matches. CDR1 is SGHTA, CDR2 FQGNSA, per germline. CDR3 sequence: CASSLRGIQPQHF. CDR3 in DNA: TGTGCCAGCAGTCTCAGGGGGATTCAGCCCCAGCATTTT.

This clone was counted between two and nine times. This rearrangement joins TRBV5-1 to TRBJ2-5; possibly TRBD1 for D (8 bases). The germline V gene has CDR1 SGHRS and CDR2 YFSETQ. The V end was cut by 6 bases, the J end by 4 bases, with 16 bases between. The CDR3 is 14 amino acids. The CDR3 DNA reads as TGCGCCAGCACCGACAGGGGAGGGGGAGAGACCCAGTACTTC. This encodes CASTDRGGGETQYF.

The chain uses TRBV7-9 and TRBJ2-7, with D possibly matching TRBD1 (5 bases). Germline CDR1 is SEHNR and CDR2 is FQNEAQ (reference sequence). CDR3 length equals 14 residues. Trimming took 5 bases from V and 1 from J, leaving 12 bases between them. CDR3 bases: TGTGCCAGCAGCCCGAAGGACAAATCCTACGAGCAGTACTTC. Encoded protein: CASSPKDKSYEQYF.

J is TRBJ1-1 and V is TRBV3-1 (or the pseudogene TRBV3-2); D gene uncertain. Trimming stripped 1 base from V and 0 bases from J, with 9 bases between. Germline values: CDR1 LGHDT, CDR2 YNNKEL (reference sequence). CDR3 length: 15 residues. The CDR3 DNA reads TGTGCCAGCAGCCAAGTGACGGGGATGAACACTGAAGCTTTCTTT. Its translation is CASSQVTGMNTEAFF.

The J gene is TRBJ2-2, the V gene TRBV5-1; the match to TRBD2 covers 7 bases. The CDR3 is 15 residues long. V trimming: 1 base; J trimming: 3 bases; junction bases outside the gene matches: 3. Germline V gene lookup returns CDR1 SGHRS and CDR2 YFSETQ. The CDR3 here is CASSLLAGDTGELFF. Here the CDR3 DNA reads TGCGCCAGCAGCTTGTTGGCGGGGGACACCGGGGAGCTGTTTTTT.

This sequence joins TRBV3-1 (or the pseudogene TRBV3-2) and TRBJ1-2; D is ambiguous. This CDR3 is built from 12 residues. Germline lookup yields CDR1 LGHDT and CDR2 YNNKEL (reference sequence). The ends were cut back, 7 bases at V and 8 bases at J, with 14 bases in the middle. Here the CDR3 reads CASTRGREGYTF. As DNA, the CDR3 is TGTGCCAGCACCAGAGGTCGGGAGGGCTACACCTTC.

This clone was recorded once. The genes are TRBV27 and TRBJ2-2; TRBD2 aligns across 10 bases. The CDR3 loop spans 15 amino acids. Per the germline V gene, CDR1 is MNHEY and CDR2 is SMNVEV (reference sequence). The trim removed 10 bases at V and 1 base at J, leaving 6 bases unmatched. The DNA for the CDR3 is TGTGCCACCGGAAGACTAGCGGGGAACACCGGGGAGCTGTTTTTT. It yields the protein CATGRLAGNTGELFF.

J is TRBJ1-2 and V is TRBV5-1; no clear D gene. CDR3 length: 15 residues. From germline, CDR1 is SGHRS and CDR2 YFSETQ. The V gene lost 0 bases and the J gene lost 4 bases, with 13 bases spanning the gap. The CDR3 bases are TGCGCCAGCAGCTTGGACGCCCTAAGCATCTATGGCTACACCTTC. Its protein is CASSLDALSIYGYTF. Using reference TRBV5-1 and TRBJ1-2 for the parts outside the CDR3, the full variable domain is KAGVTQTPRYLIKTRGQQVTLSCSPISGHRSVSWYQQTPGQGLQFLFEYFSETQRNKGNFPGRFSGRQFSNSRSEMNVSTLELGDSALYLCASSLDALSIYGYTFGSGTRLTVV.

The CDR3 sequence: CASSLNSVEGYTF. CDR3 in DNA: TGTGCCAGCAGCTTAAATTCGGTCGAGGGCTACACCTTC. The J gene is TRBJ1-2, the V gene TRBV11-2; D is unresolved. V was trimmed by 2 bases and J by 8 bases, leaving 12 bases between them. The germline gives CDR1 SGHAT, CDR2 FQNNGV. CDR3 length: 13 amino acids.

CDR3 DNA sequence: TGTGCCAGCAGCCAGCCAGGGGGTTTAAGGGACACTGAAGCTTTCTTT. It specifies CASSQPGGLRDTEAFF. The V gene is TRBV7-9, the J gene TRBJ1-1; 7 positions match TRBD1. The germline CDR1 and CDR2 sequences are SEHNR and FQNEAQ (reference sequence). The CDR3 runs 16 residues. Germline trimming cut 5 bases from V and 3 bases from J; bases unmatched to any gene: 12.

The rearrangement joins TRBV7-6 to TRBJ1-4, with 9 bases aligning to TRBD1. The CDR3 runs 14 residues. Germline trimming cut 4 bases from V and 7 bases from J; bases unmatched to any gene: 4. CDR1 is SGHVS and CDR2 is FNYEAQ in the germline V gene. The CDR3: CASSSGQGGEKLFF. The DNA of the CDR3 is TGTGCCAGCAGCTCGGGACAGGGCGGTGAAAAACTGTTTTTT.

The genes are TRBV15 and TRBJ1-4, with D possibly being TRBD1 (6 bases). This CDR3 comprises 17 residues. V gave up 0 bases and J gave up 2 bases, with 13 bases separating them. The germline CDR1 and CDR2 sequences are LNHNV and YYDKDF (reference sequence). CDR3 protein: CATSREAGVATNEKLFF. The CDR3 nucleotides read TGTGCCACCAGCAGAGAGGCAGGGGTGGCTACTAATGAAAAACTGTTTTTT.

This rearrangement joins TRBV27 to TRBJ2-7; 7 bases fit TRBD1. Germline values: CDR1 MNHEY, CDR2 SMNVEV (reference sequence). CDR3 size: 13 residues. With V trimmed by 5 bases and J by 4 bases, 5 bases remained unmatched. The CDR3 loop is CASSLSGQYEQYF. The CDR3 nucleotides are TGTGCCAGCAGTCTCTCGGGACAGTACGAGCAGTACTTC.

V and J are TRBV7-3 and TRBJ2-1, with 10 bases matching TRBD2. Unmatched junction bases numbered 9, after V lost 4 bases and J lost 9 bases. Germline V gene lookup returns CDR1 SGHTA and CDR2 FQGTGA. The CDR3 covers 15 residues. CDR3 sequence reads: CASSSGLAGEREQFF. CDR3 nucleotide sequence: TGTGCCAGCAGCTCAGGGCTAGCGGGAGAACGTGAGCAGTTCTTC.

The rearrangement joins TRBV30 to TRBJ2-7; D is perhaps TRBD1 (6 bases). The germline gives CDR1 GTSNPN, CDR2 SVGIG (reference sequence). V was cut by 2 bases and J by 10 bases, with 18 bases left in between. This CDR3 spans 13 amino acids. The CDR3 region has the DNA TGTGCCTGGAGTTCCGGGACACCTCTAGGACAGTACTTC. Translated, it gives CAWSSGTPLGQYF.